The TCR beta chain described here comes from a study of T cells in localized non-small cell lung cancer. Study-wide points: Clonality of T cells reached its maximum in uninvolved adjacent lung, surpassing tumor. Longer overall survival was seen with higher T cell density measured in blood.

Using immunoSEQ multiplex PCR, the repertoire was profiled, and TCRdb retains in-frame clones only, with some absent. The data hold 25,000 to 35,000 clones, with 92% observed a single time. Germline CDR1 is MNHEY and CDR2 is SVGAGI. Trimming removed 6 bases from V and 7 bases from J; junction bases left unmatched: 3. CDR3 length equals 12 residues. About this clone: Its antigen is currently unknown.

The starting material was peripheral blood mononuclear cells, obtained before any cancer treatment. The sequence was obtained from a woman between 35 and 75 years old with stage III lung adenocarcinoma. The V call is TRBV6-5, the J call TRBJ1-2; 9 bases are a match to TRBD1. CDR3 loop: CASSRDRAGYTF. The CDR3 DNA is TGTGCCAGCAGCCGGGACAGGGCTGGCTACACCTTC.